This T cell receptor (beta chain) is drawn from a study of control samples from healthy donors and cancer patients. The germline gives CDR1 LNHNV, CDR2 YYDKDF (reference sequence). CDR3 length: 15 amino acids. Trimming shortened V by 5 bases and J by 8 bases, and 21 bases separated the two germline ends. Measured with immunoSEQ multiplex PCR; TCRdb has only the in-frame clones, and not every one. The repertoire holds about 120,000 clones, with around 91% as singletons. This clone has only one observation. The rearrangement joins TRBV15 to TRBJ1-1, with a tentative D call TRBD1 (6 bases). Source material: PBMCs. The sequence was obtained from a woman aged 50 to 60 with colorectal cancer. This CDR3 is CATSARDRNRIEAFF. The DNA for the CDR3 is TGTGCCACCAGCGCGCGAGACAGGAATCGAATAGAAGCTTTCTTT.